This T cell receptor (beta chain) stems from a study of T cells in Graves' hyperthyroidism and ophthalmopathy. Study as a whole: Once the initial diagnosis was made, peripheral blood was obtained before any treatment.

Germline V gives CDR1 SQVTM, CDR2 ANQGSEA. The CDR3 extends over 14 amino acids. Between the trimmed V and J ends, which lost 5 bases and 7 bases, there was a span of 15 bases. This clonotype was picked up a small number of times. Amplified regions were TCR beta CDR3 sequences from RNA transcripts. First-round RT-PCR targeting the TCR CDR3 was performed with the HTBI primer set. Each CDR3 protein gets one entry after TCRdb re-called the multiplex PCR reads with MiXCR. The data show about 600,000 distinct CDR3 sequences, with 14% seen just once and approximately 6.4% held by the top ten. Input material: blood. This clonotype was sampled from a woman between 18 and 30 years old with Graves' ophthalmopathy. The genes are TRBV29-1 and TRBJ1-6, with D tentatively TRBD1 (5 bases). Here the CDR3 DNA reads TGCAGCGTTCGGTACGGGGGAGGAAATTCACCCCTCCACTTT. Its translation is CSVRYGGGNSPLHF. Supplemented by reference TRBV29-1 and TRBJ1-6, the full variable domain reads SAVISQKPSRDICQRGTSLTIQCQVDSQVTMMFWYRQQPGQSLTLIATANQGSEATYESGFVIDKFPISRPNLTFSTLTVSNMSPEDSSIYLCSVRYGGGNSPLHFGNGTRLTVT.